The 17 T cell receptor beta chains listed next were all sequenced from one sample in a study of T-cell reconstitution after alpha-beta-depleted transplantation in children. Unique molecular identifiers were incorporated when the TCRbeta library was constructed. TCRdb itself ran the PCR reads through MiXCR, one entry per CDR3 protein. In the table there are about 300,000 distinct CDR3 sequences, 9.5% to 13% of which are singletons. The starting material was PBMCs, obtained before TCRalphabeta/CD19-depleted stem cell transplant. The origin of the receptors is a boy younger than two with acute myeloid leukemia, due to receive a stem cell transplant.

The J gene is TRBJ2-7, the V gene TRBV10-3; the match to TRBD1 covers 7 bases. J gave up 4 bases and V 4 bases, and 10 bases lay outside the gene matches. Germline V lookup: CDR1 ENHRY, CDR2 SYGVKD. There are 15 residues in the CDR3. The CDR3 DNA reads as TGTGCCATCAGTGTGTCGGCAGGGGGTGGGTACGAGCAGTACTTC. It codes for CAISVSAGGGYEQYF.

The chain couples TRBV25-1 to TRBJ2-6; TRBD1 matches 12 bases. The CDR3 is 18 residues long. Per germline, CDR1 MGHDK and CDR2 SYGVNS. V lost 4 bases to trimming and J lost 3 bases; unmatched junction nucleotides: 7. In nucleotides, the CDR3 is TGTGCCAGCAGTGCCCCGGGACAGGGGGCGCTTGGGGCCAACGTCCTGACTTTC. Its protein product is CASSAPGQGALGANVLTF.

This clonotype has ten or more counts. The chain couples TRBV18 to TRBJ2-2; D remains unclear. This CDR3 is built from 17 residues. The germline gives CDR1 KGHSH, CDR2 LQKENI. The V end lost 1 base, the J end lost 0 bases, and 12 bases lay between the germline ends. The CDR3 protein is CASSPRRPLPNTGELFF. The CDR3 DNA is TGTGCCAGCTCACCACGCCGACCACTACCGAACACCGGGGAGCTGTTTTTT.

This chain connects TRBV14 to TRBJ1-4; D possibly corresponds to TRBD1 (6 bases). The V end was cut by 2 bases, the J end by 8 bases, with 9 bases between. CDR1 is SGHDN, CDR2 FVKESK, per germline. The length of the CDR3 is 13 residues. For the CDR3, the DNA is TGTGCCAGCAGCCAAACCGGGACAGAAAAACTGTTTTTT. It translates to CASSQTGTEKLFF.

Many counts were recorded for this clonotype. The CDR3 spells CASSPRTGQGRNNEQFF. The DNA of the CDR3 is TGTGCCAGCAGTCCTCGTACGGGACAGGGGAGAAACAATGAGCAGTTCTTC. The chain joins TRBV6-2 or TRBV6-3 to TRBJ2-1, with TRBD1 matching 10 bases. V was pared by 5 bases and J by 5 bases, with 12 bases of the junction left unmatched. Germline V CDR1 and CDR2: MNHEY, SVGEGT. The CDR3 has 17 residues.

In this sample, this clonotype turned up a few times. The chain carries TRBV7-2 and TRBJ1-5; a weak D match, TRBD1 (5 bases). V dropped 5 bases and J dropped 0 bases, with 17 bases sitting between them. Germline V gene lookup returns CDR1 SGHTA and CDR2 FQGNSA. The CDR3 contains 17 residues. CDR3 DNA: TGTGCCAGCAGCCCACTCGGGGGTCCTTATAGCAATCAGCCCCAGCATTTT. Its translation: CASSPLGGPYSNQPQHF.

This clonotype was seen many times. V is TRBV5-1 and J is TRBJ2-7; TRBD1 matches 7 bases. Germline-derived CDR1 and CDR2 are SGHRS and YFSETQ. V lost 3 bases to trimming and J lost 2 bases; unmatched junction nucleotides: 2. The length of the CDR3 is 13 residues. The CDR3 region has the DNA TGCGCCAGCAGCTCAGACAGGGCCTACGAGCAGTACTTC. The encoded protein is CASSSDRAYEQYF.

This clonotype showed up just a few times. The gene calls are TRBV12-3 or TRBV12-4 and TRBJ1-5; maybe TRBD1 (6 bases). V lost 8 bases, J lost 0 bases, and 20 bases lay in between. This CDR3 contains 17 residues. The CDR3 loop is CASGGGLGGNSNQPQHF. CDR3 in DNA: TGTGCCAGCGGGGGCGGCTTGGGCGGAAATAGCAATCAGCCCCAGCATTTT.

This clonotype was seen ten or more times. The rearrangement uses TRBV21-1 and TRBJ1-5; the table's D call of TRBD1 was not tested on the DNA. TRBV21-1 constitutes a pseudogene. The CDR3 runs to 13 residues. For the CDR3, the DNA is TGTGCCAGCAGCAAAGGGGCCAGGGGACCCCAGCATTTT. It specifies CASSKGARGPQHF.

A few counts support this clonotype. This chain joins TRBV7-3 and TRBJ1-1; D is undetermined. With 2 bases removed from V and 5 bases from J, the gap between germline ends came to 12 bases. Germline V gives CDR1 SGHTA, CDR2 FQGTGA. This CDR3 region has 14 residues. DNA of the CDR3: TGTGCCAGCAGCTTATCGAGGGTAGGAACTGAAGCTTTCTTT. It codes for CASSLSRVGTEAFF.

This clonotype was seen ten or more times. The rearrangement links TRBV11-3 to TRBJ2-1; 8 bases line up with TRBD2. The CDR3 covers 13 residues. Germline V CDR1 and CDR2: SGHNT, YENEEA. The V gene end was trimmed by 8 bases and the J gene end by 4 bases; junction bases not matched to a gene: 4. CDR3 protein: CASSGTRYNEQFF. CDR3 nucleotides: TGTGCCAGCTCCGGGACTAGGTACAATGAGCAGTTCTTC.

This clonotype was observed many times. The J gene is TRBJ2-7, the V gene TRBV9; 10 bases agree with TRBD2. J gave up 7 bases and V 1 base, and 8 bases lay outside the gene matches. The germline gives CDR1 SGDLS, CDR2 YYNGEE. The CDR3 is made up of 15 amino acids. In nucleotides, the CDR3 is TGTGCCAGCAGCGTATCTAGCGGGAGCGGGGAAGAGCAGTACTTC. Its translation is CASSVSSGSGEEQYF. The whole variable domain, remainder taken from reference TRBV9 and TRBJ2-7, is DSGVTQTPKHLITATGQRVTLRCSPRSGDLSVYWYQQSLDQGLQFLIQYYNGEERAKGNILERFSAQQFPDLHSELNLSSLELGDSALYFCASSVSSGSGEEQYFGPGTRLTVT.

This clonotype was seen repeatedly, ten times or more. This chain joins TRBV5-1 and TRBJ2-3; D call uncertain. V dropped 2 bases and J dropped 6 bases, with 7 bases sitting between them. The CDR3 totals 12 residues. In germline, CDR1 is SGHRS, CDR2 YFSETQ. The CDR3 protein is CASSLFGDTQYF. CDR3 coding DNA: TGCGCCAGCAGCTTATTCGGGGATACGCAGTATTTT.

This clonotype was seen repeatedly, ten times or more. V is TRBV5-1 and J is TRBJ2-2, with TRBD2 as a possible D gene (5 bases). Germline V gene data show CDR1 as SGHRS and CDR2 as YFSETQ. CDR3 length: 16 amino acids. Trimming left V 0 bases short and J 7 bases short, with 16 bases between. The CDR3 reads CASSLGQRLASGELFF. DNA for the CDR3: TGCGCCAGCAGCTTGGGCCAGAGGCTAGCTAGCGGGGAGCTGTTTTTT.

This clonotype was counted only a few times. This sequence joins TRBV20-1 and TRBJ2-1; 7 nucleotides line up with TRBD1. Trimming removed 6 bases from V and 6 bases from J; junction bases left unmatched: 8. The germline V gene encodes CDR1 DFQATT and CDR2 SNEGSKA (reference sequence). The CDR3 sequence is 13 residues long. Here the CDR3 DNA reads TGCAGTGCATACAGGGGATCGGGCAATGAGCAGTTCTTC. It specifies CSAYRGSGNEQFF.

The rearrangement uses TRBV20-1 and TRBJ1-5, with TRBD1 matching 8 bases. V dropped 0 bases and J dropped 5; count of bases not matched to a gene: 9. The germline CDR1 and CDR2 sequences are DFQATT and SNEGSKA (reference sequence). This CDR3 comprises 16 residues. The CDR3 DNA is TGCAGTGCTAGAGATGGGGCAGGGGGCGCCGATCAGCCCCAGCATTTT. Its translation is CSARDGAGGADQPQHF.

This clonotype occurred many times. The chain combines TRBV9 with TRBJ2-5; 7 bases map to TRBD2. The germline V gene has CDR1 SGDLS and CDR2 YYNGEE. The ends lost 0 bases at V and 5 bases at J; junction bases unmatched: 4. The CDR3 sequence is 14 residues long. The CDR3 coding sequence is TGTGCCAGCAGCGTAGCGGGGGGAGGCGAGACCCAGTACTTC. It encodes CASSVAGGGETQYF.